Presented here are 21 T cell receptor beta chains from one specimen sequenced in a study of blood T cell repertoires in COVID-19. Sequencing was performed with immunoSEQ multiplex PCR; in TCRdb, only in-frame clones are kept and a portion is missing. The repertoire holds about 120,000 clones, with 75% to 90% as singletons. Sequences were obtained from peripheral blood. Receptors were obtained from a man aged 70 or older with active or convalescent COVID-19.

In its sample, this clone was seen once. The chain uses TRBV24-1 and TRBJ2-1; tentative D call: TRBD1 (6 bases). The ends were cut back, 9 bases at V and 3 bases at J, with 14 bases in the middle. The CDR3 has 14 amino acids. CDR1 and CDR2 from the germline V gene are KGHDR and SFDVKD. The CDR3 sequence is CATGGQSSYNEQFF. The CDR3 region has the DNA TGTGCCACCGGTGGACAGTCGAGCTACAATGAGCAGTTCTTC.

This clone has only a few counts. V gene TRBV30 combines with J gene TRBJ1-5, with 10 nucleotides matching TRBD1. V gave up 6 bases and J gave up 4 bases; unmatched junction bases: 6. Germline-derived CDR1 and CDR2 are GTSNPN and SVGIG (reference sequence). This CDR3 is 14 amino acids long. The CDR3 sequence: CACQTGGENQPQHF. The CDR3 DNA reads TGTGCCTGCCAGACAGGGGGCGAGAATCAGCCCCAGCATTTT.

The chain uses TRBV6-6 and TRBJ1-1, with TRBD1 matching over 9 bases. This CDR3 has 15 residues. The V gene's germline CDR1 is MNHNY and CDR2 SVGAGI (reference sequence). V lost 7 bases, J lost 2 bases, and 8 bases stayed unmatched. The CDR3 protein is CASIPATGGNTEAFF. In DNA, the CDR3 is TGTGCCAGCATCCCTGCGACAGGGGGTAACACTGAAGCTTTCTTT.

This clone has a handful of counts. V usage is TRBV19 and J usage is TRBJ1-5, with D hard to call. There are 15 residues in the CDR3. The V end was cut by 4 bases, the J end by 0 bases, with 10 bases between. Germline V gene lookup returns CDR1 LNHDA and CDR2 SQIVND (reference sequence). As DNA, the CDR3 is TGTGCCAGTAGTAATAGCCCGAATAGCAATCAGCCCCAGCATTTT. This translates into CASSNSPNSNQPQHF.

This rearrangement joins TRBV9 to TRBJ2-3; 10 bases line up with TRBD2. This CDR3 is built from 16 residues. Germline V gene data show CDR1 as SGDLS and CDR2 as YYNGEE. With 0 bases clipped from V and 4 bases from J, the junction kept 5 bases outside the gene matches. The CDR3 coding sequence is TGTGCCAGCAGCGTAGGAGCTAGCGGGAGTGCAGATACGCAGTATTTT. As protein: CASSVGASGSADTQYF. The full variable domain, completed using reference TRBV9 and TRBJ2-3, is DSGVTQTPKHLITATGQRVTLRCSPRSGDLSVYWYQQSLDQGLQFLIQYYNGEERAKGNILERFSAQQFPDLHSELNLSSLELGDSALYFCASSVGASGSADTQYFGPGTRLTVL.

This clone appeared a single time. This chain joins TRBV3-1 (or the pseudogene TRBV3-2) and TRBJ2-1, with TRBD2 identical over 7 bases. The ends lost 1 base at V and 3 bases at J; junction bases unmatched: 9. This CDR3 region has 17 residues. The germline gives CDR1 LGHDT, CDR2 YNNKEL (reference sequence). The CDR3 sequence: CASSQVASGDLYNEQFF. The CDR3 DNA is TGTGCCAGCAGCCAAGTTGCTAGCGGAGACCTCTACAATGAGCAGTTCTTC.

V gene TRBV3-1 (or the pseudogene TRBV3-2) combines with J gene TRBJ2-1; 11 bases are shared with TRBD2. CDR3 length: 17 amino acids. The V segment lost 0 bases and the J segment 12 bases; nucleotides outside the gene matches: 13. Germline V gene lookup returns CDR1 LGHDT and CDR2 YNNKEL (reference sequence). CDR3 sequence: CASSQDMASGRTSGQFF. In nucleotides, the CDR3 is TGTGCCAGCAGCCAAGATATGGCTAGCGGGAGGACCAGCGGGCAGTTCTTC.

The chain uses TRBV5-1 and TRBJ1-3, with D perhaps TRBD1 (5 bases). V gave up 0 bases and J gave up 4 bases, with 11 bases separating them. This CDR3 has 15 residues. Germline V gives CDR1 SGHRS, CDR2 YFSETQ. The CDR3 spells CASSLAGGYGNTIYF. Written as DNA, the CDR3 is TGCGCCAGCAGCTTGGCCGGGGGGTACGGAAACACCATATATTTT.

This chain connects TRBV30 to TRBJ1-6; 10 positions agree with TRBD1. Germline V gene lookup returns CDR1 GTSNPN and CDR2 SVGIG (reference sequence). V dropped 1 base and J dropped 10; count of bases not matched to a gene: 7. This CDR3 has 15 residues. CDR3 coding DNA: TGTGCCTGGAGTGGACAGGGGGCCTTGGGGTCACCCCTCCACTTT. Its translation is CAWSGQGALGSPLHF. The whole variable domain, filled in from reference TRBV30 and TRBJ1-6, reads SQTIHQWPATLVQPVGSPLSLECTVEGTSNPNLYWYRQAAGRGLQLLFYSVGIGQISSEVPQNLSASRPQDRQFILSSKKLLLSDSGFYLCAWSGQGALGSPLHFGNGTRLTVT.

This clone came up once. This chain connects TRBV27 to TRBJ2-7, with no clear D. CDR1 is MNHEY, CDR2 SMNVEV, per germline (reference sequence). The CDR3 runs to 11 residues. Trimming took off 4 bases at V and 9 bases at J, with 10 bases between the two ends. The CDR3, as DNA: TGTGCCAGCAGTTCCCAGTCCGTGCAGTACTTC. Translated, it gives CASSSQSVQYF.

The chain uses TRBV7-3 and TRBJ1-4; no definite D call. Trimming took 6 bases from V and 8 from J, leaving 10 bases between them. CDR3 length: 12 amino acids. Germline loops: CDR1 SGHTA, CDR2 FQGTGA. The CDR3: CASRIKREKLFF. DNA for the CDR3: TGTGCCAGCAGAATAAAGAGGGAAAAACTGTTTTTT.

The chain joins TRBV6-6 to TRBJ2-3, with 12 bases fitting TRBD2. The V segment lost 6 bases and the J segment 5 bases; nucleotides outside the gene matches: 3. The CDR3 runs to 14 residues. In germline, CDR1 is MNHNY, CDR2 SVGAGI (reference sequence). CDR3 bases: TGTGCCAGCAGGCCGGGACTAGCGGGAGATACGCAGTATTTT. It is translated as CASRPGLAGDTQYF.

This clone has just a few counts. The rearrangement links TRBV6-5 to TRBJ2-3, with TRBD2 matching over 9 bases. Germline V gene lookup returns CDR1 MNHEY and CDR2 SVGAGI. Trimming cost V 10 bases and J 4 bases; bases outside gene matches: 9. The CDR3 contains 14 residues. CDR3 sequence reads: CATHRAGGADTQYF. CDR3 DNA sequence: TGTGCCACCCATCGGGCGGGAGGGGCAGATACGCAGTATTTT.

CDR3 coding DNA: TGCGCCAGCAGAACTGGACAGGGCACCATCGGGGAGCTGTTTTTT. Translated, it gives CASRTGQGTIGELFF. This sequence joins TRBV5-1 and TRBJ2-2, with 8 bases matching TRBD1. The CDR3 consists of 15 residues. The V segment lost 5 bases and the J segment 7 bases; nucleotides outside the gene matches: 10. The germline V gene has CDR1 SGHRS and CDR2 YFSETQ.

The rearrangement joins TRBV7-9 to TRBJ1-3, with D uncertain. Germline values: CDR1 SEHNR, CDR2 FQNEAQ (reference sequence). The CDR3 consists of 13 residues. Trimming left V 5 bases short and J 4 bases short, with 9 bases between. The CDR3 here is CASSPQTGNTIYF. As DNA, the CDR3 is TGTGCCAGCAGCCCACAAACAGGAAACACCATATATTTT.

The gene calls are TRBV20-1 and TRBJ1-2; possible D gene TRBD1, 6 bases. The CDR3 spans 11 residues. Germline values: CDR1 DFQATT, CDR2 SNEGSKA (reference sequence). The CDR3 region has the DNA TGCAGAATACAGGGCAGTGATGGCTACACCTTC. Translation gives CRIQGSDGYTF.

The sample holds a few counts of this clone. The chain couples TRBV4-1 to TRBJ1-5; a possible D gene is TRBD1 (6 bases). Trimming shortened V by 3 bases and J by 5 bases, and 14 bases separated the two germline ends. This CDR3 comprises 15 residues. Per the germline V gene, CDR1 is MGHRA and CDR2 is YSYEKL. CDR3 bases: TGCGCCAGCAGCCATCCCAGTGACAGGCATCAGCCCCAGCATTTT. Encoded protein: CASSHPSDRHQPQHF.

This clone was observed once. The chain has TRBV18 and TRBJ1-1; no clear D. Germline-derived CDR1 and CDR2 are KGHSH and LQKENI. CDR3 length: 13 amino acids. The ends were cut back, 3 bases at V and 1 base at J, with 6 bases in the middle. Here the CDR3 reads CASSPRENTEAFF. The CDR3, as DNA: TGTGCCAGCTCACCTCGCGAGAACACTGAAGCTTTCTTT.

This clone has a single count. V usage is TRBV23-1 and J usage is TRBJ2-3; the match to TRBD2 covers 8 bases. TRBV23-1 is given ORF status, its function remaining uncertain. This CDR3 is 15 amino acids long. The ends lost 4 bases at V and 2 bases at J; junction bases unmatched: 5. The CDR3: CASSPGGDFTDTQYF. The CDR3 coding sequence is TGCGCCAGCAGTCCGGGAGGGGACTTCACAGATACGCAGTATTTT.

The chain links TRBV18 to TRBJ1-1; D call uncertain. The CDR3 loop spans 11 amino acids. With 6 bases removed from V and 3 bases from J, the gap between germline ends came to 5 bases. CDR1 and CDR2 (germline): KGHSH, LQKENI. CDR3 sequence (DNA): TGTGCCAGCTCCCAGGACACTGAAGCTTTCTTT. As protein: CASSQDTEAFF.

The genes are TRBV28 and TRBJ2-5; 12 positions agree with TRBD1. The length of the CDR3 is 16 residues. CDR1 is MDHEN, CDR2 SYDVKM, per germline. Trimming took 3 bases from V and 5 from J; bases not matched to a gene: 7. The CDR3 sequence is CASSFGTGGSGETQYF. The CDR3 coding sequence is TGTGCCAGCAGTTTTGGGACAGGGGGCTCGGGGGAGACCCAGTACTTC.